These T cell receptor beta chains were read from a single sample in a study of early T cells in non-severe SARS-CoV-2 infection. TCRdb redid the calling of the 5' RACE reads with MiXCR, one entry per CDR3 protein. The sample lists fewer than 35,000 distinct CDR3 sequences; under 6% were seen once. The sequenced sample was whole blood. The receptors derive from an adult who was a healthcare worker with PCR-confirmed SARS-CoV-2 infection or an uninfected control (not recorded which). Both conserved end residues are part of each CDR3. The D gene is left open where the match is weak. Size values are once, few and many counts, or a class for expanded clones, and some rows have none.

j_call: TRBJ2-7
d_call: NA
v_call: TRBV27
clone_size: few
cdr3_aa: CASSLKGSSYEQYF
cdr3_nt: TGTGCCAGCAGTTTAAAAGGGAGTTCCTACGAGCAGTACTTC

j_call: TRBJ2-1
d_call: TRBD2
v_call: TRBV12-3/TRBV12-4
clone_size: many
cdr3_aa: CASHGTSGNEQFF
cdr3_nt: TGTGCCAGCCATGGGACTAGCGGCAATGAGCAGTTCTTC

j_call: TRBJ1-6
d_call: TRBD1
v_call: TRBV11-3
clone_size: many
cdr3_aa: CASSLGDRVANSPLHF
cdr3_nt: TGTGCCAGCAGCTTAGGGGACAGGGTGGCGAATTCACCCCTCCACTTT

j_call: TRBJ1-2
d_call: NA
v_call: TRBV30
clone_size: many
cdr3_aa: CAWSNSGGYTF
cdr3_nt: TGTGCCTGGAGTAACAGCGGTGGCTACACCTTC

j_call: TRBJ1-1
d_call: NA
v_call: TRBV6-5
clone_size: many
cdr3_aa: CASSYGDTEAFF
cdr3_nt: TGTGCCAGCAGTTACGGGGACACTGAAGCTTTCTTT

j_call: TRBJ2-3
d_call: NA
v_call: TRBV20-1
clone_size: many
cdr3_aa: CSAPPMLAPSTDTQYF
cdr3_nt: TGCAGTGCTCCTCCCATGCTAGCGCCTAGCACAGATACGCAGTATTTT

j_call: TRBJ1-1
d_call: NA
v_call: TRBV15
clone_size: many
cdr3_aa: CATSRDRGSEAFF
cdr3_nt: TGTGCCACCAGCAGAGATCGGGGGTCTGAAGCTTTCTTT

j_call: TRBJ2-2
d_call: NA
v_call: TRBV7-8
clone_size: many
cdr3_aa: CASSPTGRTPAGELFF
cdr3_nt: TGTGCCAGCAGCCCCACAGGGAGAACGCCTGCCGGGGAGCTGTTTTTT

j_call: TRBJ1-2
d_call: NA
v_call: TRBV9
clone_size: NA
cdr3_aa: CASSAQHVPGTHRGGYTF
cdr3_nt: TGTGCCAGCAGCGCTCAACATGTTCCCGGGACCCACAGAGGAGGCTACACCTTC

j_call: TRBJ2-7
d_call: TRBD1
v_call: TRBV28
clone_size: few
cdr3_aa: CASSSQGPSYEQYF
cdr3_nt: TGTGCCAGCAGTTCACAGGGGCCCTCCTACGAGCAGTACTTC

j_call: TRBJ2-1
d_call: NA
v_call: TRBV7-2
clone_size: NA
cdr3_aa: CASSLVSRGEQFF
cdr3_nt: TGTGCCAGCAGCTTAGTGAGTAGAGGTGAGCAGTTCTTC

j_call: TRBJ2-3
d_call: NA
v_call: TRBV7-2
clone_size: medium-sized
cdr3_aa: CASSGSGIHTDTQYF
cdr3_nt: TGTGCCAGCAGCGGTAGCGGAATTCACACAGATACGCAGTATTTT

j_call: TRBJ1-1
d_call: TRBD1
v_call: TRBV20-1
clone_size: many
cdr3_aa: CSASSVQGASTEAFF
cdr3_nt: TGCAGTGCTAGTTCGGTACAGGGGGCCAGCACTGAAGCTTTCTTT

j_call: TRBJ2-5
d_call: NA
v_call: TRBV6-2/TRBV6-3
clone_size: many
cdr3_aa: CASSYSGRGKTQYF
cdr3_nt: TGTGCCAGCAGTTACTCGGGCCGCGGGAAGACCCAGTACTTC

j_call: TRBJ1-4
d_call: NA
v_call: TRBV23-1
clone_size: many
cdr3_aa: CASSQSNESNEKLFF
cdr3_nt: TGCGCCAGCAGTCAATCAAATGAGAGTAATGAAAAACTGTTTTTT

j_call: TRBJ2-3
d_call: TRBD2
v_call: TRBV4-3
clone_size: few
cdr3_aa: CASSQRTSGRVSDTQYF
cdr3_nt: TGCGCCAGCAGCCAACGGACTAGCGGGAGAGTGTCAGATACGCAGTATTTT

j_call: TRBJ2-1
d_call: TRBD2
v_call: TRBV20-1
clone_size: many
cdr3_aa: CSAVQLAGGINEQFF
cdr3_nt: TGCAGTGCTGTCCAACTAGCGGGAGGGATCAATGAGCAGTTCTTC

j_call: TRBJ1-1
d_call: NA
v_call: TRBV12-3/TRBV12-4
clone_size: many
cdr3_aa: CASISDSNTEAFF
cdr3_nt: TGTGCCAGCATTTCTGACTCGAACACTGAAGCTTTCTTT

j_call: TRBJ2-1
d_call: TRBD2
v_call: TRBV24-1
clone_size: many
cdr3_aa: CATSEVSGRLAGVNEQFF
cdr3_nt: TGTGCCACCAGTGAAGTTTCAGGGCGTCTAGCGGGAGTCAATGAGCAGTTCTTC

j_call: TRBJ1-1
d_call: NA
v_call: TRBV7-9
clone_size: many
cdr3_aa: CASSESTLNTEAFF
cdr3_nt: TGTGCCAGCAGCGAGAGTACTCTGAACACTGAAGCTTTCTTT

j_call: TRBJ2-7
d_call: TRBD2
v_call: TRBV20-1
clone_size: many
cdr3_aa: CSASSLGREASYEQYF
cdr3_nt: TGCAGTGCTAGCTCCCTGGGGCGGGAGGCTTCCTACGAGCAGTACTTC

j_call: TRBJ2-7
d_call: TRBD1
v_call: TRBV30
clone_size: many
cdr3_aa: CAWSTGDSYEQYF
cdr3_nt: TGTGCCTGGAGTACAGGGGACTCCTACGAGCAGTACTTC

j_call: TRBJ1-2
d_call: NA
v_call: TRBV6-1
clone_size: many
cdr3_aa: CASAQAGQHGYTF
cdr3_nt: TGTGCCAGCGCTCAGGCGGGGCAGCATGGCTACACCTTC

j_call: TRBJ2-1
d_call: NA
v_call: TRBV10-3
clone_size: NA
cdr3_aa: CAISESLQGSEQFF
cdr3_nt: TGTGCCATCAGTGAGTCATTACAGGGCTCAGAGCAGTTCTTC